This T cell receptor (beta chain) was captured by sequencing in a study of cytomegalovirus exposure and HLA in healthy donors. Whole-study results and caveats: The authors later found HLA-associated TCR beta chains more clonally expanded than equally common others. It has been reported that TCR beta sequences accurately predicted the HLA-A and HLA-B alleles of most subjects. In presence/absence analyses, roughly uniform sequencing depth across donors was assumed.

The PCR employed 60 Vbeta primers together with 13 Jbeta primers. Generated by immunoSEQ multiplex PCR, the TCRdb table keeps only in-frame clones and is missing some. The sample contains about 88,000 clones, 75% to 90% of which appear only once. About this clone itself: What it binds is unknown.

The donors were healthy bone marrow donors. Germline V gene sequence: CDR1 MNHEY, CDR2 SMNVEV (reference sequence). V shed 6 bases and J 3 bases; nucleotides not matched to a gene: 8. CDR3 length: 14 amino acids. The chain uses TRBV27 and TRBJ2-7, with TRBD1 matching over 7 bases. The sequenced sample consisted of PBMCs. The TCR was taken from a man in his late teens or twenties in good health and CMV-seronegative. This CDR3 reads CASRPGQWFYEQYF. CDR3 in DNA: TGTGCCAGCAGGCCGGGACAGTGGTTCTACGAGCAGTACTTC.